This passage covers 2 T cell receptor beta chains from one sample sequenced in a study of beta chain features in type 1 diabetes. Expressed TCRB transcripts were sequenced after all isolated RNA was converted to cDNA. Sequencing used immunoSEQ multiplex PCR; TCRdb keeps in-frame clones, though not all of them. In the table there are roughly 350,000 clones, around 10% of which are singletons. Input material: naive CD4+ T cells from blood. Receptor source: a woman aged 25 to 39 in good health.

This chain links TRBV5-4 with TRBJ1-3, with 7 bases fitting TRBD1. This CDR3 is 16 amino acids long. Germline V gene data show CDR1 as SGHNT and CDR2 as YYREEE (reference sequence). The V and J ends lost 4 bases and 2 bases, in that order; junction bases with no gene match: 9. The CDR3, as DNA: TGTGCCAGCAGCCCTGACAGGGACGGTACTGGAAACACCATATATTTT. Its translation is CASSPDRDGTGNTIYF.

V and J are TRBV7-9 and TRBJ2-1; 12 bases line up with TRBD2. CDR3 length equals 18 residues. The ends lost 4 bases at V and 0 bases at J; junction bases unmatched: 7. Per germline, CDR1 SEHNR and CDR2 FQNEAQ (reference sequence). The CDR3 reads CASSSQGTSGSSYNEQFF. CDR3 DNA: TGTGCCAGCAGCTCCCAAGGGACTAGCGGGTCCTCCTACAATGAGCAGTTCTTC. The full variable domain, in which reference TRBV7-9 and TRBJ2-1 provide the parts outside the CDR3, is DTGVSQNPRHKITKRGQNVTFRCDPISEHNRLYWYRQTLGQGPEFLTYFQNEAQLEKSRLLSDRFSAERPKGSFSTLEIQRTEQGDSAMYLCASSSQGTSGSSYNEQFFGPGTRLTVL.